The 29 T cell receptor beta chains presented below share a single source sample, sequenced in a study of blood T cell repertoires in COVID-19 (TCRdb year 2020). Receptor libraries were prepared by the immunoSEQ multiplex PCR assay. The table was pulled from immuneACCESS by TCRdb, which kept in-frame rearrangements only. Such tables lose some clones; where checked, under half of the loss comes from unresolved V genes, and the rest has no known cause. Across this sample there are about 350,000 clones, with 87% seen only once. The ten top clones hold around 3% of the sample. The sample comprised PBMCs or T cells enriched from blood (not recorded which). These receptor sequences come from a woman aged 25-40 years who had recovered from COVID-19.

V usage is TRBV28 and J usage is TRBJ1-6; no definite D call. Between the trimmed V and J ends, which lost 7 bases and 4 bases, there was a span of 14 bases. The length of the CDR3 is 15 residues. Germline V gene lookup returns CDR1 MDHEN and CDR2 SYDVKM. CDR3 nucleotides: TGTGCCAGCATAGGTTCGGCGACTTATAATTCACCCCTCCACTTT. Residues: CASIGSATYNSPLHF.

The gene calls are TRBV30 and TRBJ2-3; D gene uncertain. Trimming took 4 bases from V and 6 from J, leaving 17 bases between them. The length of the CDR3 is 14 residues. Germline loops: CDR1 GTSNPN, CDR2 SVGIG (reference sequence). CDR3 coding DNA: TGTGCCTGGATGGTGCCTTTACGGGTCGATACGCAGTATTTT. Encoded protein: CAWMVPLRVDTQYF.

The CDR3, as DNA: TGTGCCAGCAGGGCAGGGGAGTATAATGAAAAACTGTTTTTT. Amino acid sequence: CASRAGEYNEKLFF. V gene TRBV2 combines with J gene TRBJ1-4; TRBD1 is a possible D gene (6 bases). Per germline, CDR1 SNHLY and CDR2 FYNNEI. V dropped 6 bases and J dropped 4 bases, with 12 bases sitting between them. The CDR3 covers 14 residues.

The CDR3 here is CASSTGHDGKNIQYF. The CDR3 DNA sequence: TGTGCCAGTAGTACCGGACACGACGGCAAAAACATTCAGTACTTC. The V gene is TRBV19, the J gene TRBJ2-4; a possible D gene is TRBD1 (5 bases). Per germline, CDR1 LNHDA and CDR2 SQIVND (reference sequence). CDR3 length: 15 amino acids. The V end was cut by 4 bases, the J end by 3 bases, with 13 bases between.

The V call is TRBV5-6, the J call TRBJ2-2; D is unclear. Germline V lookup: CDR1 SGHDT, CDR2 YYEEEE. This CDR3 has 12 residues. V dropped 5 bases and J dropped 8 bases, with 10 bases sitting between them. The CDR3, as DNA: TGTGCCAGCAGTTTCCTAGAGGGGGAGCTGTTTTTT. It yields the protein CASSFLEGELFF.

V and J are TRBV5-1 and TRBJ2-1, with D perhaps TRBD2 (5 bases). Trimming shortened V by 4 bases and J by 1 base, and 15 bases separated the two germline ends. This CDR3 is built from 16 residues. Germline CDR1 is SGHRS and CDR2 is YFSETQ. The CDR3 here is CASSPSEGWSYNEQFF. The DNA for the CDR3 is TGCGCCAGCAGCCCCTCAGAGGGATGGTCCTACAATGAGCAGTTCTTC.

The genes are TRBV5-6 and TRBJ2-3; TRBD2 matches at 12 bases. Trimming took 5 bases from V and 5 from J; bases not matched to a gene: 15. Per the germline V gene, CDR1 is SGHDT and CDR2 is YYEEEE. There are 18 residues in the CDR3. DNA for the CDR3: TGTGCCAGCAGGGGACGGACCTCTAGCGGGGGGGCCGGAGATACGCAGTATTTT. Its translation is CASRGRTSSGGAGDTQYF.

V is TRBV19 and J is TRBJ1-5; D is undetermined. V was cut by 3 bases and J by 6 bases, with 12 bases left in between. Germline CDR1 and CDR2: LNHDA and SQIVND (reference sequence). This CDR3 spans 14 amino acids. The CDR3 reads CASSMANPGQPQHF. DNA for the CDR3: TGTGCCAGTAGTATGGCAAATCCAGGTCAGCCCCAGCATTTT.

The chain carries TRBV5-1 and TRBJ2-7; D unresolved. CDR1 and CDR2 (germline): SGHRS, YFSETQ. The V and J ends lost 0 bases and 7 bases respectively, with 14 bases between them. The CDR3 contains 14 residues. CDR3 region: CASSLGQAAGEQYF. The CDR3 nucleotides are TGCGCCAGCAGCTTGGGTCAGGCCGCTGGGGAGCAGTACTTC.

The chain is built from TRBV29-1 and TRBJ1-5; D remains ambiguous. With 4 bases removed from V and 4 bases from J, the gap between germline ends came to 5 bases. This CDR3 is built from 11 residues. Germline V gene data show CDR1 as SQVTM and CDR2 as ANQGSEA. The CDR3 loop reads CSVALNQPQHF. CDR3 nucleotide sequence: TGCAGCGTTGCCCTGAATCAGCCCCAGCATTTT.

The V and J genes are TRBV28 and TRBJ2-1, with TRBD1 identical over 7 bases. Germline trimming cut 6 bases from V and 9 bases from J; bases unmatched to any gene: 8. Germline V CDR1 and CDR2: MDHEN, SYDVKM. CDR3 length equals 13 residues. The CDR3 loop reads CASSQTGFSEQFF. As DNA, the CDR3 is TGTGCCAGCAGCCAGACAGGGTTCAGTGAGCAGTTCTTC. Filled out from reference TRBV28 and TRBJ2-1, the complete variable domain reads DVKVTQSSRYLVKRTGEKVFLECVQDMDHENMFWYRQDPGLGLRLIYFSYDVKMKEKGDIPEGYSVSREKKERFSLILESASTNQTSMYLCASSQTGFSEQFFGPGTRLTVL.

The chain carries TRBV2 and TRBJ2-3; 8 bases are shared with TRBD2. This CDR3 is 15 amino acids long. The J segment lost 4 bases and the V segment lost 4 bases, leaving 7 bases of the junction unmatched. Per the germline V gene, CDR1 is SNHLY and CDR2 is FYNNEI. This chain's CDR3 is CASSGSGGLADTQYF. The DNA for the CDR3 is TGTGCCAGCAGTGGATCGGGAGGGCTGGCAGATACGCAGTATTTT.

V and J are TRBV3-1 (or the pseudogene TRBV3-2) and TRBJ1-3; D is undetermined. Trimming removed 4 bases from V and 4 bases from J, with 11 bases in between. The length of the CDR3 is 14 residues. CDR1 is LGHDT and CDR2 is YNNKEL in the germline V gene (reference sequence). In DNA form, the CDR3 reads TGTGCCAGCAGCCCCCGAGAGGGAGGAAACACCATATATTTT. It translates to CASSPREGGNTIYF.

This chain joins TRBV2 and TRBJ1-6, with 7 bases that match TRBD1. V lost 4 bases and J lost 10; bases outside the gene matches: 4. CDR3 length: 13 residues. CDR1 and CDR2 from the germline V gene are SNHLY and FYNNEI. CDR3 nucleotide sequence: TGTGCCAGCAGTGGACAGGGCAGATCACCCCTCCACTTT. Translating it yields CASSGQGRSPLHF.

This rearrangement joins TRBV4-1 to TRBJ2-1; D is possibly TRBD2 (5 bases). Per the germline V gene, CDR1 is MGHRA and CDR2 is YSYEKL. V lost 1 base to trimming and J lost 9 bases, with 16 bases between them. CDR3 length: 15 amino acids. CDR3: CASSQGGFSVFEQFF. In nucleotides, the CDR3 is TGCGCCAGCAGCCAAGGAGGGTTTAGTGTCTTTGAGCAGTTCTTC.

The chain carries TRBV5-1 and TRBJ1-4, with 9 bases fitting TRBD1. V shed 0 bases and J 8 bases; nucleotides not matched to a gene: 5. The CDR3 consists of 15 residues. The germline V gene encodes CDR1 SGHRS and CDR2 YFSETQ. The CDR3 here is CASSLGQGVQEKLFF. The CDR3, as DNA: TGCGCCAGCAGCTTGGGACAGGGGGTACAGGAAAAACTGTTTTTT.

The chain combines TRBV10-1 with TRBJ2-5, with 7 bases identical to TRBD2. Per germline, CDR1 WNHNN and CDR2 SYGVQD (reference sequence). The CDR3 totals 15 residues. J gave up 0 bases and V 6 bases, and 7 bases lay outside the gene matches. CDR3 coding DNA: TGCGCCAGCAGCGATGCGGGGGACCACCAAGAGACCCAGTACTTC. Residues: CASSDAGDHQETQYF.

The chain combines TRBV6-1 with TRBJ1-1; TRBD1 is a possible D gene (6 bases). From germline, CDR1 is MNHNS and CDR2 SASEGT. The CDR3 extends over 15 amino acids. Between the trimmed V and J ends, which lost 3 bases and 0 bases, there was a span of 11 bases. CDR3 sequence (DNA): TGTGCCAGCAGTGATACAGGGCGCATGAACACTGAAGCTTTCTTT. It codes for CASSDTGRMNTEAFF.

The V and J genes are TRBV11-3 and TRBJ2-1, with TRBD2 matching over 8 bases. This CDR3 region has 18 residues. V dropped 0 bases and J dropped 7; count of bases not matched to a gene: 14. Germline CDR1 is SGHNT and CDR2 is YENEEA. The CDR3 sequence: CASSLDQGGSGVRNEQFF. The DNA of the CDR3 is TGTGCCAGCAGCTTAGATCAGGGCGGTAGCGGGGTGAGGAATGAGCAGTTCTTC.

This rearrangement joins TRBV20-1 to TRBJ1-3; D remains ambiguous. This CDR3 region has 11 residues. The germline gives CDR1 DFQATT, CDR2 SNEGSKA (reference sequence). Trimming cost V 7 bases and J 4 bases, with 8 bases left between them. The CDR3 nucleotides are TGCAGTGAACTGCGAGGAAACACCATATATTTT. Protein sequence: CSELRGNTIYF.

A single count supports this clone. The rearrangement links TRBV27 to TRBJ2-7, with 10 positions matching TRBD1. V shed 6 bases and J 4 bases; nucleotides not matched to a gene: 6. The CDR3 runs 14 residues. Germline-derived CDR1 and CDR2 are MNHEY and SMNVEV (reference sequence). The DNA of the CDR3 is TGTGCCAGCAGCCCCGGGACAGGGGATTACGAGCAGTACTTC. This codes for CASSPGTGDYEQYF.

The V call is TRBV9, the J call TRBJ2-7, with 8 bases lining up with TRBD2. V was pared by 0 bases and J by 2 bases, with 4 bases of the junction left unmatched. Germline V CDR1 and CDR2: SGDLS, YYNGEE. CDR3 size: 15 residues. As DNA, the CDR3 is TGTGCCAGCAGCGTAGGGGAGCGGGGGCCCTACGAGCAGTACTTC. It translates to CASSVGERGPYEQYF.

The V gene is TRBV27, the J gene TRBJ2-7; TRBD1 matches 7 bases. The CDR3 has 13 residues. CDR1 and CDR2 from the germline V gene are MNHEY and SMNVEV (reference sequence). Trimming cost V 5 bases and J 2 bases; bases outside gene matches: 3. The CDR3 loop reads CASSGTGAYEQYF. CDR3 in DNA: TGTGCCAGCAGTGGCACAGGGGCCTACGAGCAGTACTTC.

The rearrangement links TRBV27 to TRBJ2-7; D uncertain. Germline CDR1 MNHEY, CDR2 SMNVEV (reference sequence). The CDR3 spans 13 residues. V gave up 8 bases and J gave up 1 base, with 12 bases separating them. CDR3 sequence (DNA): TGTGCCAGCGCGCGATGGGCTTCCTACGAGCAGTACTTC. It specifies CASARWASYEQYF.

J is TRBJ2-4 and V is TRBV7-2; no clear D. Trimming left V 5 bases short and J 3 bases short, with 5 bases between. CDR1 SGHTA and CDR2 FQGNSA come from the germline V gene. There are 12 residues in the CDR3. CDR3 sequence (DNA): TGTGCCAGCAGCGCAGTCAAAAACATTCAGTACTTC. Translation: CASSAVKNIQYF. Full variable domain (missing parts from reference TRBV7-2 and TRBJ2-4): GAGVSQSPSNKVTEKGKDVELRCDPISGHTALYWYRQSLGQGLEFLIYFQGNSAPDKSGLPSDRFSAERTGGSVSTLTIQRTQQEDSAVYLCASSAVKNIQYFGAGTRLSVL.

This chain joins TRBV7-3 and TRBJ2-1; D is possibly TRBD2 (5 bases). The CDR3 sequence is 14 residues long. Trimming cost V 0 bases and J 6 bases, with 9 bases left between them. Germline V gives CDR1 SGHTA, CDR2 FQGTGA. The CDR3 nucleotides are TGTGCCAGCAGCTTAACCGGACTCATCAATGAGCAGTTCTTC. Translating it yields CASSLTGLINEQFF.

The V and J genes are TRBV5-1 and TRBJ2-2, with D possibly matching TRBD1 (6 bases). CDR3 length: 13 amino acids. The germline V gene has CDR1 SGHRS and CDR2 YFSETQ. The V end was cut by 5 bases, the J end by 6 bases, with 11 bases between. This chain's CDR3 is CASRLQGSGELFF. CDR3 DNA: TGCGCCAGCAGATTACAGGGATCCGGGGAGCTGTTTTTT. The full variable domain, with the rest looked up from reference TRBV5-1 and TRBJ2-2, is KAGVTQTPRYLIKTRGQQVTLSCSPISGHRSVSWYQQTPGQGLQFLFEYFSETQRNKGNFPGRFSGRQFSNSRSEMNVSTLELGDSALYLCASRLQGSGELFFGEGSRLTVL.

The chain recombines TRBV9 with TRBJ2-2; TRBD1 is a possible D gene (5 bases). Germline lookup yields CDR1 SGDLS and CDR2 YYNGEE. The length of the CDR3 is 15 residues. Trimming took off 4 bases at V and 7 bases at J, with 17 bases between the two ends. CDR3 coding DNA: TGTGCCAGCAGCCCCACGGACACGCCGGGCGGGGAGCTGTTTTTT. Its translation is CASSPTDTPGGELFF.

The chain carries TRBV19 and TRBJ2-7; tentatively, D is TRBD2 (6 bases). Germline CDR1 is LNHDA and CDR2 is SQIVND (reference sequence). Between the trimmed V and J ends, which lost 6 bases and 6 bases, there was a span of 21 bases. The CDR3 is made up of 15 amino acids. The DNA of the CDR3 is TGTGCCAGTAGCCCTACGACTAGTGGTGTTCGCGAGCAGTACTTC. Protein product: CASSPTTSGVREQYF.